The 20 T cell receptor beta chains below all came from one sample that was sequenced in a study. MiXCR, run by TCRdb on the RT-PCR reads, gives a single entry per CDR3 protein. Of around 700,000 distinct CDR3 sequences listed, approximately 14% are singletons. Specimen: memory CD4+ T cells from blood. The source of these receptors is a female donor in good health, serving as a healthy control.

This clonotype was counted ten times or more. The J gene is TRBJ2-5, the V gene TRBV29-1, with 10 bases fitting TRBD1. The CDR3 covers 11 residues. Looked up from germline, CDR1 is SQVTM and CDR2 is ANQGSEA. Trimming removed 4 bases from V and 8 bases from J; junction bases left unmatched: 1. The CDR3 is CSVGQGATQYF. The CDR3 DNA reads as TGCAGCGTTGGACAGGGGGCCACCCAGTACTTC.

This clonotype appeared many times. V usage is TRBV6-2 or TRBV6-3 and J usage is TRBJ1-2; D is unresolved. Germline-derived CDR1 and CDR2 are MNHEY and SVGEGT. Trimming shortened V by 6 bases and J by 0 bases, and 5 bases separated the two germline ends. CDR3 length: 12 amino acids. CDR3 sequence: CASRRANYGYTF. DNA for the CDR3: TGTGCCAGCAGGAGGGCTAACTATGGCTACACCTTC.

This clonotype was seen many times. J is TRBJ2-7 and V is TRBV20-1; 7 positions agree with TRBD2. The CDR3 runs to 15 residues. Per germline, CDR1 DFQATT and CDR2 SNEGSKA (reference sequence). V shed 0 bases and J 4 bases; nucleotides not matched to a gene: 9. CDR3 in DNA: TGCAGTGCTAGAGATCACGCGGGAGCCAAGTACGAGCAGTACTTC. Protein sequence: CSARDHAGAKYEQYF.

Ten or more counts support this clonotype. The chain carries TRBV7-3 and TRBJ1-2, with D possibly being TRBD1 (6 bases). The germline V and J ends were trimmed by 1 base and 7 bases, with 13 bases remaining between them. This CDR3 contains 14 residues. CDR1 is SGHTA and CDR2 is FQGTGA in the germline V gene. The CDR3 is CASSLMGGRGGYTF. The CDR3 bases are TGTGCCAGCAGCTTAATGGGGGGCAGGGGTGGCTACACCTTC.

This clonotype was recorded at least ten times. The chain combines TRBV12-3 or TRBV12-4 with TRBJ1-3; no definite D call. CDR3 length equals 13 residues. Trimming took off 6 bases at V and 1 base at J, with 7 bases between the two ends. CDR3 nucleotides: TGTGCCAGCAGCTTAACATCTGGAAACACCATATATTTT. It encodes CASSLTSGNTIYF.

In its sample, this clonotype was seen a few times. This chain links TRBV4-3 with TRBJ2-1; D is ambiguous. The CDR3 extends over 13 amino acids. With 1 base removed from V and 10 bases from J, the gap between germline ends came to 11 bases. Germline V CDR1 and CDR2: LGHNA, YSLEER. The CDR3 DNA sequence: TGCGCCAGCAGCCAAGCGAACCAACAGGAGCAGTTCTTC. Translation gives CASSQANQQEQFF.

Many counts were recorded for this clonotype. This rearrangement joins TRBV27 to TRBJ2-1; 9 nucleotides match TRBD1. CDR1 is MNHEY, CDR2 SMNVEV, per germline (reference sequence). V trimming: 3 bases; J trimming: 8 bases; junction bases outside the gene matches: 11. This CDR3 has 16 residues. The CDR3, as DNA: TGTGCCAGCAGTTTCGACGGGACAGGGCCGTCGGATGAGCAGTTCTTC. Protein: CASSFDGTGPSDEQFF.

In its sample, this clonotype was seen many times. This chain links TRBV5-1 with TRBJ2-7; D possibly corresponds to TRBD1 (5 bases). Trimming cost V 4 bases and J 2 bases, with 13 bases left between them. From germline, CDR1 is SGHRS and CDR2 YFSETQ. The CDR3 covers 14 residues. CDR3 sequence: CASSPQGEPYEQYF. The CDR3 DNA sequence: TGCGCCAGCAGCCCCCAGGGTGAGCCCTACGAGCAGTACTTC.

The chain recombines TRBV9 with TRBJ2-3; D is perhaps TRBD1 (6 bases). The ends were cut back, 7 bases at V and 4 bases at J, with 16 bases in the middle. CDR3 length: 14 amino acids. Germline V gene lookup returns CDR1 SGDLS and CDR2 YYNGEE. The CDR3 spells CASAKGWGPDTQYF. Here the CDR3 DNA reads TGTGCCAGCGCCAAGGGATGGGGGCCAGATACGCAGTATTTT.

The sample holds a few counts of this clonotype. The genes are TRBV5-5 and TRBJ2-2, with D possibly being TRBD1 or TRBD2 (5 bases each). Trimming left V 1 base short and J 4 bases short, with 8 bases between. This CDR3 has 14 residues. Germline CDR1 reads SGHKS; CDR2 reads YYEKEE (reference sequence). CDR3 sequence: CASSLWGSTGELFF. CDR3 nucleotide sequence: TGTGCCAGCAGCTTGTGGGGGAGCACCGGGGAGCTGTTTTTT.

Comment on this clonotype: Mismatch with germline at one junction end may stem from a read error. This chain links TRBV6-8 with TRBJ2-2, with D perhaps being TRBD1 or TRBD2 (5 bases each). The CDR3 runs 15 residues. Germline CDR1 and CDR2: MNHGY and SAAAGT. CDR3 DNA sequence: TGTGCCAGCAGATACTGGGGACGGGACACCGGGGAGCTGTTTTTT. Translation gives CASRYWGRDTGELFF.

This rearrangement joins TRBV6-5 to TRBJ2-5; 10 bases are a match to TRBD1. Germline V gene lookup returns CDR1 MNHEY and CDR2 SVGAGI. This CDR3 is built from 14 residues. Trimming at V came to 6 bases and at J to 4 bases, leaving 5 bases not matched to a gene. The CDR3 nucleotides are TGTGCCAGCAGCTTCGACAGGGGGCGAGAGACCCAGTACTTC. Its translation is CASSFDRGRETQYF.

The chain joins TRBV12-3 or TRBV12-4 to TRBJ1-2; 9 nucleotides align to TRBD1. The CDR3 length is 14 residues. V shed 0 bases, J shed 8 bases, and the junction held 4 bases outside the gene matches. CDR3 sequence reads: CASSLATGGAGYTF. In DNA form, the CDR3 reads TGTGCCAGCAGTTTAGCCACAGGGGGCGCGGGCTACACCTTC.

The CDR3 loop reads CASSLVAGGIYGYTF. For the CDR3, the DNA is TGCGCCAGCAGCTTGGTGGCTGGAGGGATCTATGGCTACACCTTC. This rearrangement joins TRBV5-1 to TRBJ1-2; D not certain. V was cut by 0 bases and J by 4 bases, with 13 bases left in between. Germline assignment: CDR1 SGHRS and CDR2 YFSETQ. This CDR3 is 15 amino acids long.

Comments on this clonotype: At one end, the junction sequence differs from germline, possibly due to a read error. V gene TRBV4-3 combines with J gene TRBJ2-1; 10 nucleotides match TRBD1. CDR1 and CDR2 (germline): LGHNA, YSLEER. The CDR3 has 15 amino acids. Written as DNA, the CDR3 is TGCGCCAGCAGCTCCCGGGACAGGGGCTACGATGAGCAGTTCTTC. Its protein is CASSSRDRGYDEQFF.

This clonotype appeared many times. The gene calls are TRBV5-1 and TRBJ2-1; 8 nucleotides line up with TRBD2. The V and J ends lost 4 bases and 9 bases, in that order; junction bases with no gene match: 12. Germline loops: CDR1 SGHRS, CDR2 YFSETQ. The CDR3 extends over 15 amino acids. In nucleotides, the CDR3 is TGCGCCAGCAGCCCCTCAGCGGGGGCTGGTGGTGAGCAGTTCTTC. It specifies CASSPSAGAGGEQFF.

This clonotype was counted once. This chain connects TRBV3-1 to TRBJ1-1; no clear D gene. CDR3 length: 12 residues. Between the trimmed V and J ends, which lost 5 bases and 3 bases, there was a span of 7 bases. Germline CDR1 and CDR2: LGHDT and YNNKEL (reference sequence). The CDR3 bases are TGTGCCAGCAGCACCCACCACACTGAAGCTTTCTTT. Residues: CASSTHHTEAFF.

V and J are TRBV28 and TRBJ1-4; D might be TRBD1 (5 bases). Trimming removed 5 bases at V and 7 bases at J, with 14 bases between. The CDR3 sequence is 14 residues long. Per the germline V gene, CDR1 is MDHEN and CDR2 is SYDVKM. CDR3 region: CASSLPARGEKLFF. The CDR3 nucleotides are TGTGCCAGCAGTCTCCCAGCAAGGGGTGAAAAACTGTTTTTT.

CDR3 in amino acids: CASSFYRGLARAVEQYF. For the CDR3, the DNA is TGTGCCAGCAGTTTCTATCGAGGGCTAGCGCGGGCGGTCGAGCAGTACTTC. The chain employs TRBV28 and TRBJ2-7; D is perhaps TRBD2 (6 bases). CDR1 MDHEN and CDR2 SYDVKM come from the germline V gene. The CDR3 loop spans 17 amino acids. Deletions cut 3 bases from V and 6 bases from J, with 24 bases between. Variable domain in full (rest from reference TRBV28 and TRBJ2-7): DVKVTQSSRYLVKRTGEKVFLECVQDMDHENMFWYRQDPGLGLRLIYFSYDVKMKEKGDIPEGYSVSREKKERFSLILESASTNQTSMYLCASSFYRGLARAVEQYFGPGTRLTVT.

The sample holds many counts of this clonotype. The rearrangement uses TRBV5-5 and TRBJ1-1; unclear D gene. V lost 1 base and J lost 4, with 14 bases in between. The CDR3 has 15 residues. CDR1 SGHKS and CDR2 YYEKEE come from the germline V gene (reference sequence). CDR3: CASSLNVWESTEAFF. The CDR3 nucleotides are TGTGCCAGCAGCTTGAATGTGTGGGAGAGCACTGAAGCTTTCTTT.